This T cell receptor (beta chain) was identified in a study of PD-L1 blockade in urothelial cancer. Specified time point: pretreatment peripheral blood. Repertoires were generated with immunoSEQ multiplex PCR, while TCRdb's copy carries only in-frame clones and drops some. The sample records 30,000 to 40,000 clones, more than 85% being singletons. V was trimmed by 6 bases and J by 8 bases, leaving 22 bases between them. Germline V gives CDR1 MNHNS, CDR2 SASEGT. CDR3 size: 15 residues. The sequence was collected from a woman aged 55-69 years with urothelial cancer. The sample in question was PBMCs, obtained around atezolizumab (anti-PD-L1) treatment. The chain recombines TRBV6-1 with TRBJ1-2; possibly TRBD1 for D (6 bases). The CDR3 sequence: CASSIIPSGVNGYTF. CDR3 nucleotides: TGTGCCAGCAGCATCATTCCCTCAGGGGTCAACGGCTACACCTTC.